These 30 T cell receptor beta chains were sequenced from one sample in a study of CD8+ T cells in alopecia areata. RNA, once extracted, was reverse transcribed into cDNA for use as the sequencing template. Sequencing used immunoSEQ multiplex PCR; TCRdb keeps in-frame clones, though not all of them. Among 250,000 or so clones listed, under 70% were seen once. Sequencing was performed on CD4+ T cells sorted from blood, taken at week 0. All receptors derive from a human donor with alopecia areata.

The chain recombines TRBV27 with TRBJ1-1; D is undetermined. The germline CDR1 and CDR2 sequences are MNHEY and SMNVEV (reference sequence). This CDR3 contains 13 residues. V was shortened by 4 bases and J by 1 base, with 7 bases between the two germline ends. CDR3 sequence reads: CASSWRTNTEAFF. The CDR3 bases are TGTGCCAGCAGTTGGCGGACGAACACTGAAGCTTTCTTT.

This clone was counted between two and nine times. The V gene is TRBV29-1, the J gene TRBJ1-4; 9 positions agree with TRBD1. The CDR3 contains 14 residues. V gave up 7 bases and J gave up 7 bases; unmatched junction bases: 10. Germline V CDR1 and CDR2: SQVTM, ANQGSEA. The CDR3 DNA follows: TGCAGCGCCGGTGGCGGGACAGGGTCTGAAAAACTGTTTTTT. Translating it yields CSAGGGTGSEKLFF.

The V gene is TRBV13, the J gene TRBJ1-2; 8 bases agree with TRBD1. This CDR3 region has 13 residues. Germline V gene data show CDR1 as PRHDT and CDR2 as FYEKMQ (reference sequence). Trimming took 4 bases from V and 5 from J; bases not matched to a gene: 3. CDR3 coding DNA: TGTGCCAGCAGCTCGGACAGGGTATATGGCTACACCTTC. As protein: CASSSDRVYGYTF.

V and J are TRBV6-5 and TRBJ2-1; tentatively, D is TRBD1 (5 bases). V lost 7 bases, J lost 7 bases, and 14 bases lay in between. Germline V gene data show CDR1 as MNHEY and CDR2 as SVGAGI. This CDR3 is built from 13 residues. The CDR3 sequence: CASKSTAWNEQFF. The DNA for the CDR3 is TGTGCCAGCAAGTCGACAGCGTGGAATGAGCAGTTCTTC.

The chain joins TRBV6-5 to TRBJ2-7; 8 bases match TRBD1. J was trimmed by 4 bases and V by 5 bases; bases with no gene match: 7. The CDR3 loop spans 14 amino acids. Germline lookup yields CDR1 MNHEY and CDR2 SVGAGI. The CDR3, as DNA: TGTGCCAGCAGTACGGACAGGGAGAAGTACGAGCAGTACTTC. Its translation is CASSTDREKYEQYF.

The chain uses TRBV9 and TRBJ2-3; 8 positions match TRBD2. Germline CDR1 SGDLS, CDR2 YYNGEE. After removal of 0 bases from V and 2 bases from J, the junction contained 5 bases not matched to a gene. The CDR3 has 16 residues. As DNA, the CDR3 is TGTGCCAGCAGCGTAGCCGCGGGGGGCCTCACAGATACGCAGTATTTT. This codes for CASSVAAGGLTDTQYF.

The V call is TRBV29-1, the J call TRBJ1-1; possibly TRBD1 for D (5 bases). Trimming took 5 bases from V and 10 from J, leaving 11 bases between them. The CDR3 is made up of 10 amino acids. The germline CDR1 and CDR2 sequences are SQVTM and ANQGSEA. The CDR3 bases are TGCAGCGTTCTAGGGCAGGGAGCTTTCTTT. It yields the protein CSVLGQGAFF.

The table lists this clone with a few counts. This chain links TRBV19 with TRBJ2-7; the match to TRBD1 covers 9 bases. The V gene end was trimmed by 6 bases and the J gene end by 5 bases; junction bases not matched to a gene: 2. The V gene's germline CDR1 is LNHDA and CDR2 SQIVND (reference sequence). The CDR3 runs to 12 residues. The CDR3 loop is CASSRTGDEQYF. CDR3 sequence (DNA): TGTGCCAGTAGCAGGACAGGGGACGAGCAGTACTTC.

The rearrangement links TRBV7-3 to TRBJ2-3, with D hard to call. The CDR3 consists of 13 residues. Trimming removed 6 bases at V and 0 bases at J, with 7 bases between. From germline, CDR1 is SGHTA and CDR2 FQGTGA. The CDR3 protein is CASRKASTDTQYF. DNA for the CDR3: TGTGCCAGCAGAAAAGCTAGCACAGATACGCAGTATTTT.

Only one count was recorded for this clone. In nucleotides, the CDR3 is TGTGCCAGCTCACGACAGGGGAGGGGCGGCACAGATACGCAGTATTTT. It translates to CASSRQGRGGTDTQYF. This chain links TRBV18 with TRBJ2-3, with D perhaps matching TRBD1 (8 bases). Germline V gene lookup returns CDR1 KGHSH and CDR2 LQKENI. Trimming left V 4 bases short and J 1 base short, with 15 bases between. This CDR3 contains 16 residues. Combining the CDR3 with reference TRBV18 and TRBJ2-3 gives the whole variable domain NAGVMQNPRHLVRRRGQEARLRCSPMKGHSHVYWYRQLPEEGLKFMVYLQKENIIDESGMPKERFSAEFPKEGPSILRIQQVVRGDSAAYFCASSRQGRGGTDTQYFGPGTRLTVL.

The CDR3 region is CASSPGQGKNEQFF. CDR3 in DNA: TGTGCCAGCAGCCCCGGACAGGGGAAGAATGAGCAGTTCTTC. This rearrangement joins TRBV9 to TRBJ2-1, with 9 bases matching TRBD1. CDR3 length: 14 residues. V lost 4 bases to trimming and J lost 7 bases; unmatched junction nucleotides: 6. Per the germline V gene, CDR1 is SGDLS and CDR2 is YYNGEE.

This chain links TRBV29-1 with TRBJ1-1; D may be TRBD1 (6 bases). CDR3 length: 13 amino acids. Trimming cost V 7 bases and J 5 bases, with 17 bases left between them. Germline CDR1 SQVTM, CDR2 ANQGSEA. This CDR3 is CSAVRGGGTEAFF. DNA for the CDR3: TGCAGCGCTGTCAGGGGCGGAGGGACTGAAGCTTTCTTT.

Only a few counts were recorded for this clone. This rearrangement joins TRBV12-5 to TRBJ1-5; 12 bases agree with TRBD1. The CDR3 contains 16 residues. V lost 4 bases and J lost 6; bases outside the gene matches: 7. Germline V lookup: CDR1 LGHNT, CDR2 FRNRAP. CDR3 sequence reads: CASGSRGTGGVQPQHF. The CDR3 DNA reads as TGTGCTAGTGGTTCCCGAGGGACAGGGGGCGTTCAGCCCCAGCATTTT.

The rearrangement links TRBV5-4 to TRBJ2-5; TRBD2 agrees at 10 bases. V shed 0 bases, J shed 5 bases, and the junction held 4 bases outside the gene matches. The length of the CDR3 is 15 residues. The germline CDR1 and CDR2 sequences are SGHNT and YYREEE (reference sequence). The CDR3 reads CASSLATSGVETQYF. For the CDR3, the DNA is TGTGCCAGCAGCTTGGCCACTAGCGGGGTGGAGACCCAGTACTTC.

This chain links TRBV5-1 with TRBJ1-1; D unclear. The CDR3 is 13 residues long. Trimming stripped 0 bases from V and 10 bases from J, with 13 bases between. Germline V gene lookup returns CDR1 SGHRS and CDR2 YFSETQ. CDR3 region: CASSLGTMEVAFF. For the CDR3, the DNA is TGCGCCAGCAGCTTGGGTACAATGGAAGTAGCTTTCTTT.

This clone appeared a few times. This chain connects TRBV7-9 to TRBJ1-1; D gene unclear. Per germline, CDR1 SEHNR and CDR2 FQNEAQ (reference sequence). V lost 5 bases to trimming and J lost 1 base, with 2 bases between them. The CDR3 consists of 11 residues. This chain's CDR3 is CASSKNTEAFF. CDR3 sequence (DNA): TGTGCCAGCAGCAAGAACACTGAAGCTTTCTTT.

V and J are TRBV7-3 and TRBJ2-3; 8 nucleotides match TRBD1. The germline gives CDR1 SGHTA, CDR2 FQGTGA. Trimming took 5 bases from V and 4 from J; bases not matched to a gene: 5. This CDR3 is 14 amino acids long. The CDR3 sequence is CASSVRGPADTQYF. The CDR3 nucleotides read TGTGCCAGCAGCGTCAGGGGGCCAGCAGATACGCAGTATTTT. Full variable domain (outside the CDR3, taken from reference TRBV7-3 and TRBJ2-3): GAGVSQTPSNKVTEKGKYVELRCDPISGHTALYWYRQSLGQGPEFLIYFQGTGAADDSGLPNDRFFAVRPEGSVSTLKIQRTERGDSAVYLCASSVRGPADTQYFGPGTRLTVL.

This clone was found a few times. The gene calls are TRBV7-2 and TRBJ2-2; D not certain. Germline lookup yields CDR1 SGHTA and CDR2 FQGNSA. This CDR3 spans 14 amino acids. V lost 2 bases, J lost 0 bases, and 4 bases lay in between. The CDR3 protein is CASSLNANTGELFF. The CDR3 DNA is TGTGCCAGCAGCTTAAACGCGAACACCGGGGAGCTGTTTTTT.

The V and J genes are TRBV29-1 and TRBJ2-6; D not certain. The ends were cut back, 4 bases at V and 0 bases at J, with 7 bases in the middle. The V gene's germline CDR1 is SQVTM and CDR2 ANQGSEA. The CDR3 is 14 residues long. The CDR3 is CSVGTSSGANVLTF. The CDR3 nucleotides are TGCAGCGTTGGGACCAGCTCTGGGGCCAACGTCCTGACTTTC.

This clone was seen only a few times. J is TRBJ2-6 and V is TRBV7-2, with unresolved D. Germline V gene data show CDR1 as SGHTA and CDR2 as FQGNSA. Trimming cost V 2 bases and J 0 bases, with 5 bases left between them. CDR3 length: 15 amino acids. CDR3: CASSLQPSGANVLTF. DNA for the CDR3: TGTGCCAGCAGCTTACAGCCCTCTGGGGCCAACGTCCTGACTTTC. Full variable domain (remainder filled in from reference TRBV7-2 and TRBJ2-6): GAGVSQSPSNKVTEKGKDVELRCDPISGHTALYWYRQSLGQGLEFLIYFQGNSAPDKSGLPSDRFSAERTGGSVSTLTIQRTQQEDSAVYLCASSLQPSGANVLTFGAGSRLTVL.

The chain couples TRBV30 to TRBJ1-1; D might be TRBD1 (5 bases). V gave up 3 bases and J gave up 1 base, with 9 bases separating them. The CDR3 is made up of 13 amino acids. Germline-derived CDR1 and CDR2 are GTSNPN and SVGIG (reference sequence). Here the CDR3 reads CAWRDSSNTEAFF. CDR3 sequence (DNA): TGTGCCTGGAGAGACAGTTCGAACACTGAAGCTTTCTTT.

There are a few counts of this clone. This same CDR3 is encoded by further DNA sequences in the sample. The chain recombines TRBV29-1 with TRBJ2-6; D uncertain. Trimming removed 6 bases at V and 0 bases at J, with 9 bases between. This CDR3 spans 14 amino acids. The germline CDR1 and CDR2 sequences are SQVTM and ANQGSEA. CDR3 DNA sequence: TGCAGCGTGGACGGATCCTCTGGGGCCAACGTCCTGACTTTC. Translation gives CSVDGSSGANVLTF.

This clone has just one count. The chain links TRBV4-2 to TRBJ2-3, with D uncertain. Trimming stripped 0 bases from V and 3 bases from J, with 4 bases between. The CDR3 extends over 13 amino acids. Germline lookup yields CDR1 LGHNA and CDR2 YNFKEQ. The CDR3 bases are TGTGCCAGCAGCCAAGATAGAACAGATACGCAGTATTTT. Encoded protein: CASSQDRTDTQYF.

CDR3 loop: CAWRVSSYEQYF. The CDR3 nucleotides are TGTGCCTGGAGAGTCTCGTCCTACGAGCAGTACTTC. V is TRBV30 and J is TRBJ2-7, with D unresolved. Germline CDR1 GTSNPN, CDR2 SVGIG (reference sequence). V lost 3 bases and J lost 1, with 7 bases in between. CDR3 length: 12 residues.

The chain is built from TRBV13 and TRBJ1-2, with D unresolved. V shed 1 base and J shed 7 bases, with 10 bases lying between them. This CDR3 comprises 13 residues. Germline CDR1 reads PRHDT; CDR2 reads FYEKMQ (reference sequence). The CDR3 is CASSLERVLGYTF. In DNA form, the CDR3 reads TGTGCCAGCAGCTTAGAGCGGGTCCTTGGCTACACCTTC. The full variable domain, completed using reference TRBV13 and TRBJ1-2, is AAGVIQSPRHLIKEKRETATLKCYPIPRHDTVYWYQQGPGQDPQFLISFYEKMQSDKGSIPDRFSAQQFSDYHSELNMSSLELGDSALYFCASSLERVLGYTFGSGTRLTVV.

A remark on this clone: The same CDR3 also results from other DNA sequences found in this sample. CDR3 in DNA: TGTGCCAGCAGCCTCACCGGGGAGCTGTTTTTT. Translation gives CASSLTGELFF. This sequence joins TRBV7-3 and TRBJ2-2; no firm D call. The V gene lost 5 bases and the J gene lost 4 bases, with 2 bases spanning the gap. The CDR3 is 11 residues long. The germline V gene has CDR1 SGHTA and CDR2 FQGTGA.

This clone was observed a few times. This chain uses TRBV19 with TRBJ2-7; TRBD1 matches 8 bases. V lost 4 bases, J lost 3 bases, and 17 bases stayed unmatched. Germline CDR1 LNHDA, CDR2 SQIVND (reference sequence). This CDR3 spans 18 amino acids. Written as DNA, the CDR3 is TGTGCCAGTAGTACCCTCGCGACAGGGGATAATTTCGGCTACGAGCAGTACTTC. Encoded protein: CASSTLATGDNFGYEQYF.

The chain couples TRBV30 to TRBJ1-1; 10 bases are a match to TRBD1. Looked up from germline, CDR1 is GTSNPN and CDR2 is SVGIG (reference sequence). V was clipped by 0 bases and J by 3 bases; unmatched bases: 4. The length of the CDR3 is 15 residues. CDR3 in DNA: TGTGCCTGGAGTGTAGGGACAGGGGTCCACACTGAAGCTTTCTTT. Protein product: CAWSVGTGVHTEAFF. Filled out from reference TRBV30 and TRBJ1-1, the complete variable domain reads SQTIHQWPATLVQPVGSPLSLECTVEGTSNPNLYWYRQAAGRGLQLLFYSVGIGQISSEVPQNLSASRPQDRQFILSSKKLLLSDSGFYLCAWSVGTGVHTEAFFGQGTRLTVV.

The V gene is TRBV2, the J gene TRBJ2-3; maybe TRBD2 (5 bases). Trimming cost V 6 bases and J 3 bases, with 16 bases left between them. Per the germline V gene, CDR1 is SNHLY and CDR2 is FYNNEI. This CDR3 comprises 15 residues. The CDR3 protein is CASRERARGTDTQYF. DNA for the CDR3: TGTGCCAGCAGGGAACGAGCGCGAGGGACAGATACGCAGTATTTT.

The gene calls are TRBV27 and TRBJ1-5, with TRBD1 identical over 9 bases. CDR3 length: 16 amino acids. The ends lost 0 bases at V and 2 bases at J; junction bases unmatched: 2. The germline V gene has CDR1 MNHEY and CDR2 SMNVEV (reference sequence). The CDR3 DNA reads TGTGCCAGCAGTTTATCCAGGACAGGGGGCAATCAGCCCCAGCATTTT. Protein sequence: CASSLSRTGGNQPQHF.